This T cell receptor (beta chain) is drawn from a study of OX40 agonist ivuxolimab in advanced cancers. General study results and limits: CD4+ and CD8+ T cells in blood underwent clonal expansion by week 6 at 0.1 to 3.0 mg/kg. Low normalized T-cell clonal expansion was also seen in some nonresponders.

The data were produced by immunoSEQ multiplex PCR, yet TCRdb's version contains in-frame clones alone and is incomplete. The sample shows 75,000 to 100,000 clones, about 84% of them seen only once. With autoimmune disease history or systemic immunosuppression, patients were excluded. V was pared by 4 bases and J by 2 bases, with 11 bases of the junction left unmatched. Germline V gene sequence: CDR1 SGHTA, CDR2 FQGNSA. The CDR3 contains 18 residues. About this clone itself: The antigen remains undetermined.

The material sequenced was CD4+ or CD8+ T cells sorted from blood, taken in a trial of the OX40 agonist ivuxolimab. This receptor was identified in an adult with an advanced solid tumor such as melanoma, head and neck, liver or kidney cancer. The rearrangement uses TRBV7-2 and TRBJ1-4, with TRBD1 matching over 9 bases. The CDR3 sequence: CASSSGQGYGRTNEKLFF. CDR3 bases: TGTGCCAGCAGCTCTGGACAGGGGTACGGTCGGACTAATGAAAAACTGTTTTTT. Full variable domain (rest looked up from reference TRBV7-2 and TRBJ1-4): GAGVSQSPSNKVTEKGKDVELRCDPISGHTALYWYRQSLGQGLEFLIYFQGNSAPDKSGLPSDRFSAERTGGSVSTLTIQRTQQEDSAVYLCASSSGQGYGRTNEKLFFGSGTQLSVL.